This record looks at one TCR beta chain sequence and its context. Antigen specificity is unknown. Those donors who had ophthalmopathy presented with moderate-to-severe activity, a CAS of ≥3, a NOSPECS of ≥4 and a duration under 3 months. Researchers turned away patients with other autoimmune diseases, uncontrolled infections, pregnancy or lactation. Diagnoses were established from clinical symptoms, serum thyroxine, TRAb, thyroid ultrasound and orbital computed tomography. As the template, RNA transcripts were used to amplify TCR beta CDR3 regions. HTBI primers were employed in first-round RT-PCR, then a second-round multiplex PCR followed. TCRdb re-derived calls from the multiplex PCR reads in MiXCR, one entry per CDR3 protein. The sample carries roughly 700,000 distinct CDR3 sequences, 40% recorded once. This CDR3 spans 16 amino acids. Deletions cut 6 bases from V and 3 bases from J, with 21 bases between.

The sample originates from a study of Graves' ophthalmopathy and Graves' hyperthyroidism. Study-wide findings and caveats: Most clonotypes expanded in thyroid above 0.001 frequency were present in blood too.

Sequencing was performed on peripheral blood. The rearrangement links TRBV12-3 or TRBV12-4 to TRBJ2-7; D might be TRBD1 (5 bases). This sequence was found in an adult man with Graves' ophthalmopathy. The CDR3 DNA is TGTGCCAGCAGGGTGATGGTTGCTGGACATAACTACGAGCAGTACTTC. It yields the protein CASRVMVAGHNYEQYF.